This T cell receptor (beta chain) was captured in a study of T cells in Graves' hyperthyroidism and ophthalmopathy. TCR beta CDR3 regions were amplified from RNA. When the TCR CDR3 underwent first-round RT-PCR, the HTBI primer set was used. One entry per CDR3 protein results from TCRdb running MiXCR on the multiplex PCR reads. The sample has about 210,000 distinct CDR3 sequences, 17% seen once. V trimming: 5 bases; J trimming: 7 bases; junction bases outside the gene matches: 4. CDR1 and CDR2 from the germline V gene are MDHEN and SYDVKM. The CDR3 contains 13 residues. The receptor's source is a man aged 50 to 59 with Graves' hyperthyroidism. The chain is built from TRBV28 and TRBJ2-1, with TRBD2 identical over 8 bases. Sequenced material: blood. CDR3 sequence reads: CASSQRELNEQFF. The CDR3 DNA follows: TGTGCCAGCAGTCAGCGGGAGTTAAATGAGCAGTTCTTC.